The present TCR beta chain was sequenced within a study of long-term antiretroviral therapy in people with HIV. Findings of the study overall: Relative to control repertoires, HIV repertoires exhibited narrower CDR3 length ranges.

Survey-level immunoSEQ v3.0 assays were run. Some clones are missing from TCRdb's copy, which holds only in-frame ones; the method was immunoSEQ multiplex PCR. This table has 25,000 to 30,000 clones, around 84% appearing once. Germline values: CDR1 MGHRA, CDR2 YSYEKL. J gave up 2 bases and V 4 bases, and 12 bases lay outside the gene matches. The CDR3 spans 18 residues. Worth noting for this clone: What it binds is not known.

Sequencing was performed on unsorted PBMCs, taken 0.8 years after starting antiretroviral therapy. The sequence was obtained from a young woman with HIV. The V gene is TRBV4-1, the J gene TRBJ2-7; TRBD2 matches at 12 bases. The CDR3 reads CASSRVTSGGLVPYEQYV. Written as DNA, the CDR3 is TGCGCCAGCAGCCGCGTCACTAGCGGGGGGCTCGTCCCCTACGAGCAGTACGTC.